The 6 T cell receptor beta chains below come from one sample, sequenced in a study of a mutant IDH1 vaccine in newly diagnosed glioma. Only in-frame clones appear in the TCRdb table, and some are missing; sequencing was by immunoSEQ multiplex PCR. The table records more than 60,000 clones, 60% to 75% of them present only once. These receptors lack a known antigen. Time point given: week 35, safety follow-up. Doses consisted of 300 ug of mutant IDH1 20-mer peptide each, paired with topical imiquimod. The sample here was PBMCs, taken from a glioma patient whose treatment included an IDH1 peptide vaccine. Receptors originate from a man aged 50 to 60 with glioma.

The rearrangement joins TRBV29-1 to TRBJ2-1; TRBD1 matches 10 bases. The CDR3 totals 13 residues. Germline lookup yields CDR1 SQVTM and CDR2 ANQGSEA. After removal of 8 bases from V and 7 bases from J, the junction contained 8 bases not matched to a gene. The CDR3, as DNA: TGCAGCTTTTCCGGGACAGGGGCAAATGAGCAGTTCTTC. It translates to CSFSGTGANEQFF.

This clone was detected only once. The rearrangement uses TRBV18 and TRBJ2-7, with D perhaps TRBD2 (7 bases). The CDR3 is 13 residues long. In germline, CDR1 is KGHSH, CDR2 LQKENI. The V gene lost 3 bases and the J gene lost 5 bases, with 11 bases spanning the gap. CDR3 amino acids: CASSPGGGHEQYF. CDR3 nucleotide sequence: TGTGCCAGCTCACCGGGCGGGGGCCACGAGCAGTACTTC.

The chain recombines TRBV25-1 with TRBJ1-1, with D tentatively TRBD1 (5 bases). V lost 9 bases and J lost 0, with 14 bases in between. The germline V gene has CDR1 MGHDK and CDR2 SYGVNS. The CDR3 length is 14 residues. The CDR3 DNA sequence: TGTGCCAGTCAGGGTACCTTCATGAACACTGAAGCTTTCTTT. Residues: CASQGTFMNTEAFF.

This clone was observed a single time. This chain uses TRBV7-2 with TRBJ2-3; a possible D gene is TRBD1 (5 bases). V dropped 1 base and J dropped 1 base, with 9 bases sitting between them. Germline values: CDR1 SGHTA, CDR2 FQGNSA. This CDR3 spans 15 amino acids. CDR3 amino acids: CASSLVGAGTDTQYF. CDR3 coding DNA: TGTGCCAGCAGCTTAGTAGGGGCAGGCACAGATACGCAGTATTTT.

The rearrangement uses TRBV5-1 and TRBJ2-1; 9 positions match TRBD2. This CDR3 spans 14 amino acids. J was trimmed by 4 bases and V by 2 bases; bases with no gene match: 1. Looked up from germline, CDR1 is SGHRS and CDR2 is YFSETQ. The CDR3 DNA is TGCGCCAGCAGCTTCGCGGGGGGGTACAATGAGCAGTTCTTC. It translates to CASSFAGGYNEQFF.

This clone appeared a few times. The same CDR3 can be traced to other DNA sequences in this sample. The chain employs TRBV19 and TRBJ2-7, with TRBD2 as a possible D gene (6 bases). This CDR3 is 13 amino acids long. Looked up from germline, CDR1 is LNHDA and CDR2 is SQIVND (reference sequence). Trimming pared 4 bases from V and 1 base from J, leaving 8 bases between. The CDR3: CASSTGRSYEQYF. The CDR3 bases are TGTGCCAGTAGTACAGGGAGGTCCTACGAGCAGTACTTC.